Described below is a single TCR beta chain sequence and its context. This entry belongs to a study of shared clonotypes between healthy human individuals. The V gene's germline CDR1 is SGHRS and CDR2 YFSETQ. This CDR3 comprises 16 residues. J lost 9 bases, V lost 6 bases, and 16 bases had no gene match. Repertoires were generated with immunoSEQ multiplex PCR, while TCRdb's copy carries only in-frame clones and drops some. The sample carries fewer than 2.5 million clones, approximately 94% recorded once. This receptor was obtained from a man in his late teens or twenties in good health. Some clones in this sample may be carry-over from other donors' samples. V is TRBV5-1 and J is TRBJ2-1; 9 bases are shared with TRBD2. The sequenced sample was naive CD4+ T cells from PBMCs. Sample subset: CD45RA+ positively selected. The CDR3 DNA reads as TGCGCCAGCATTGACAGGGAGACTAGCGGTTCTGCTGAGCAGTTCTTC. It translates to CASIDRETSGSAEQFF.